The rows below give T cell receptor beta chains drawn from one sample of a study of blood T cell repertoires in COVID-19. Clones were sequenced by immunoSEQ multiplex PCR, and TCRdb holds only the in-frame ones, with some missing. The table records over 200,000 clones, over 80% of them present only once. Sequencing was carried out using PBMCs or T cells enriched from blood (not recorded which). The receptors stem from a man between 18 and 29 years old with acute COVID-19. The CDR3 runs from the conserved cysteine through the conserved F or W. The D gene is left open where the match is weak. Some rows have no size entry. The others give once, few or many, or a class for an expanded clone.

clone_size	d_call	j_call	v_call	cdr3_aa	cdr3_nt
.	TRBD2	TRBJ2-1	TRBV9	CASSVAGGAGLAGPDTYNEQFF	TGTGCCAGCAGCGTAGCGGGAGGGGCAGGGCTAGCGGGACCCGATACCTACAATGAGCAGTTCTTC
once	TRBD2	TRBJ2-7	TRBV30	CAWTAGAYEQYF	TGTGCCTGGACGGCGGGAGCCTACGAGCAGTACTTC
.	.	TRBJ2-7	TRBV27	CASSLGLTTSYEQYF	TGTGCCAGCAGTTTAGGCCTGACAACTTCCTACGAGCAGTACTTC
.	.	TRBJ2-1	TRBV11-2	CASSLGPGSSYNEQFF	TGTGCCAGCAGCCTAGGGCCGGGGAGCTCCTACAATGAGCAGTTCTTC
.	.	TRBJ2-2	TRBV19	CASTPTPTGELFF	TGTGCCAGTACCCCAACACCAACCGGGGAGCTGTTTTTT
.	TRBD1	TRBJ1-1	TRBV10-2	CASSGSGTALEAFF	TGCGCCAGCAGTGGCTCGGGGACAGCCCTTGAAGCTTTCTTT
.	.	TRBJ1-6	TRBV30	CAWRGAHNSPLHF	TGTGCCTGGAGGGGCGCCCATAATTCACCCCTCCACTTT
.	.	TRBJ2-3	TRBV29-1	CSASEWADTQYF	TGCAGCGCTTCGGAGTGGGCAGATACGCAGTATTTT
.	.	TRBJ1-1	TRBV7-8	CASSLFGQNTEAFF	TGTGCCAGCAGCTTATTTGGACAGAACACTGAAGCTTTCTTT
.	.	TRBJ2-7	TRBV5-4	CASSLAFSGSYEQYF	TGTGCCAGCAGCTTGGCCTTTAGCGGATCCTACGAGCAGTACTTC
.	TRBD1	TRBJ2-7	TRBV10-2	CASSESGTGAYEQYF	TGCGCCAGCAGTGAGTCCGGGACAGGGGCCTACGAGCAGTACTTC
.	.	TRBJ2-7	TRBV10-2	CASSEAPSTLALYF	TGCGCCAGCAGTGAGGCCCCTTCAACTCTCGCTCTGTACTTC
.	TRBD1	TRBJ1-6	TRBV5-5	CASSLTGQGYSPLHF	TGTGCCAGCAGCCTAACGGGACAGGGCTACTCACCCCTCCACTTT
.	.	TRBJ1-1	TRBV2	CASGVNPGVGTEAFF	TGTGCCAGCGGGGTAAACCCGGGGGTGGGAACTGAAGCTTTCTTT
once	.	TRBJ1-3	TRBV28	CASSSAGESGNTIYF	TGTGCCAGCAGTAGCGCGGGAGAGAGTGGAAACACCATATATTTT
.	.	TRBJ2-7	TRBV18	CASSPPTGQGINEQYF	TGTGCCAGCTCACCACCGACCGGCCAGGGGATCAACGAGCAGTACTTC
.	TRBD1	TRBJ2-2	TRBV4-1	CASSQGGQGPGELFF	TGCGCCAGCAGCCAAGGTGGACAGGGCCCCGGGGAGCTGTTTTTT
.	TRBD1	TRBJ1-1	TRBV4-1	CASSQLGQGNTEAFF	TGCGCCAGCAGCCAGCTGGGACAGGGGAACACTGAAGCTTTCTTT
once	.	TRBJ1-1	TRBV7-9	CASSLARGEAFF	TGTGCCAGCAGCTTAGCCCGGGGGGAAGCTTTCTTT
.	.	TRBJ1-1	TRBV19	CASSSSVNTEAFF	TGTGCCAGTAGTAGCAGCGTGAACACTGAAGCTTTCTTT
.	TRBD1	TRBJ1-3	TRBV5-1	CASSFPGGNSGNTIYF	TGCGCCAGCAGCTTTCCAGGGGGAAACTCTGGAAACACCATATATTTT
.	TRBD1	TRBJ1-5	TRBV28	CASSSDGQGLTRPQHF	TGTGCCAGCAGCTCGGATGGACAGGGTTTGACTCGGCCCCAGCATTTT
.	TRBD2	TRBJ2-2	TRBV27	CASSYGGSGRWVGELFF	TGTGCCAGCAGTTACGGGGGAAGCGGGAGATGGGTCGGGGAGCTGTTTTTT
.	.	TRBJ1-3	TRBV28	CASSPGPTRGNTIYF	TGTGCCAGCAGCCCAGGTCCAACCCGTGGAAACACCATATATTTT
once	TRBD2	TRBJ2-1	TRBV27	CATKSTGTINEQFF	TGTGCCACCAAATCGACCGGGACTATTAATGAGCAGTTCTTC
.	.	TRBJ1-5	TRBV19	CASSMTALDPPQHF	TGTGCCAGTAGTATGACAGCACTGGATCCGCCCCAGCATTTT
.	TRBD1	TRBJ1-2	TRBV7-8	CASSLGERTGNGYTF	TGTGCCAGCAGCTTGGGGGAAAGGACAGGGAATGGCTACACCTTC
.	TRBD1	TRBJ2-3	TRBV24-1	CATSEGQSIIDTQYF	TGTGCCACCAGTGAGGGACAGTCTATCATAGATACGCAGTATTTT
.	.	TRBJ2-2	TRBV9	CASSVDITGELFF	TGTGCCAGCAGCGTTGACATCACCGGGGAGCTGTTTTTT
once	.	TRBJ2-5	TRBV5-6	CASSFFREAQETQYF	TGTGCCAGCAGCTTCTTCAGGGAGGCGCAAGAGACCCAGTACTTC
once	.	TRBJ2-1	TRBV6-5	CASSYSTDYDEQFF	TGTGCCAGCAGTTACTCGACGGACTACGATGAGCAGTTCTTC
.	TRBD1	TRBJ1-1	TRBV5-6	CASSHLDRMNTEAFF	TGTGCCAGCAGCCACCTGGACAGGATGAACACTGAAGCTTTCTTT
.	TRBD2	TRBJ2-2	TRBV28	CASSMGLAGGPNTGELFF	TGTGCCAGCAGTATGGGACTAGCGGGAGGGCCAAACACCGGGGAGCTGTTTTTT
.	TRBD1	TRBJ1-6	TRBV28	CASSPTGVHSPLHF	TGTGCCAGCAGTCCCACAGGGGTTCATTCACCCCTCCACTTT
.	.	TRBJ1-1	TRBV19	CASSITLNTEAFF	TGTGCCAGTAGTATTACATTGAACACTGAAGCTTTCTTT
.	TRBD2	TRBJ2-1	TRBV11-2	CASRRGGYLYNEQFF	TGTGCCAGCAGGCGGGGGGGGTACTTATACAATGAGCAGTTCTTC
.	.	TRBJ1-2	TRBV5-5	CASSLGSVYGYTF	TGTGCCAGCAGCTTGGGCAGTGTCTATGGCTACACCTTC
.	.	TRBJ1-5	TRBV6-1	CASSEDTTVTPQHF	TGTGCCAGCAGTGAAGACACGACAGTTACGCCCCAGCATTTT
.	.	TRBJ2-3	TRBV11-2	CASSSPGDSADTQYF	TGTGCCAGCAGCTCCCCCGGGGATAGCGCAGATACGCAGTATTTT
once	TRBD2	TRBJ2-2	TRBV14	CASSHRAGVTGELFF	TGTGCCAGCAGCCATAGAGCGGGAGTCACCGGGGAGCTGTTTTTT
.	TRBD1	TRBJ1-2	TRBV29-1	CSVGGGADGYTF	TGCAGCGTTGGAGGGGGCGCGGATGGCTACACCTTC
.	.	TRBJ1-4	TRBV11-2	CASSLGGMEKLFF	TGTGCCAGCAGCTTAGGCGGGATGGAAAAACTGTTTTTT
.	.	TRBJ2-7	TRBV18	CASSPGQVYEQYF	TGTGCCAGCTCACCGGGACAAGTCTACGAGCAGTACTTC
.	.	TRBJ2-1	TRBV5-1	CASRYQASNNEQFF	TGCGCCAGCAGATACCAGGCCTCGAACAATGAGCAGTTCTTC
.	.	TRBJ2-1	TRBV9	CASSEDLGSYNEQFF	TGTGCCAGCAGCGAGGACTTGGGCTCCTACAATGAGCAGTTCTTC
.	.	TRBJ1-2	TRBV5-5	CASSLGRVGSNYGYTF	TGTGCCAGCAGCTTGGGCAGGGTGGGATCTAACTATGGCTACACCTTC
.	TRBD2	TRBJ2-7	TRBV14	CASSQVAGTSWEQYF	TGTGCCAGCAGCCAAGTAGCGGGTACTTCGTGGGAGCAGTACTTC
.	.	TRBJ2-1	TRBV28	CASSLGGMPDEQFF	TGTGCCAGCAGTTTGGGCGGGATGCCCGATGAGCAGTTCTTC
.	TRBD2	TRBJ2-2	TRBV30	CAWALAGDGRTGELFF	TGTGCCTGGGCCCTAGCGGGAGACGGTCGTACCGGGGAGCTGTTTTTT
.	.	TRBJ2-7	TRBV4-1	CASSPTGSDGAYEQYF	TGCGCCAGCAGTCCAACTGGGTCCGACGGGGCCTACGAGCAGTACTTC
.	.	TRBJ1-1	TRBV28	CASSSPSGRENTEAFF	TGTGCCAGCAGTTCCCCGTCCGGACGGGAGAACACTGAAGCTTTCTTT
.	TRBD2	TRBJ2-2	TRBV7-7	CASSYSGSNTGELFF	TGTGCTAGCAGCTACAGCGGGAGTAACACCGGGGAGCTGTTTTTT
.	TRBD1	TRBJ1-4	TRBV4-1	CASSQPTGANEKLFF	TGCGCCAGCAGCCAGCCCACAGGGGCGAATGAAAAACTGTTTTTT